These 13 T cell receptor beta chains originate from one sample sequenced in a study of blood T cell repertoires in COVID-19. Some clones are missing from TCRdb's copy, which holds only in-frame ones; the method was immunoSEQ multiplex PCR. This sample has approximately 240,000 clones, with 70% to 90% found just once. The specimen was peripheral blood. These receptor sequences come from a young woman who had recovered from COVID-19.

This clone was seen just once. The chain combines TRBV5-4 with TRBJ2-1; TRBD1 agrees at 11 bases. This CDR3 contains 15 residues. V trimming: 4 bases; J trimming: 10 bases; junction bases outside the gene matches: 10. The germline V gene has CDR1 SGHNT and CDR2 YYREEE (reference sequence). DNA of the CDR3: TGTGCCAGCAGCCCTCCGGGACAGGGGGGTGACGAGCAGTTCTTC. Protein sequence: CASSPPGQGGDEQFF.

The V call is TRBV13, the J call TRBJ2-7; weak D call: TRBD1 (6 bases). The length of the CDR3 is 14 residues. Trimming pared 3 bases from V and 4 bases from J, leaving 13 bases between. Germline lookup yields CDR1 PRHDT and CDR2 FYEKMQ (reference sequence). In DNA, the CDR3 is TGTGCCAGCAGCTTTTCGTCAGACAGGTACGAGCAGTACTTC. Its protein is CASSFSSDRYEQYF.

This chain uses TRBV27 with TRBJ2-7; TRBD2 might be the D (6 bases). Between the trimmed V and J ends, which lost 6 bases and 2 bases, there was a span of 17 bases. This CDR3 region has 15 residues. Per germline, CDR1 MNHEY and CDR2 SMNVEV (reference sequence). The CDR3 coding sequence is TGTGCCAGCAGGCGGGCGGGAACCGAACCCTACGAGCAGTACTTC. Translated, it gives CASRRAGTEPYEQYF.

The genes are TRBV18 and TRBJ2-3; 11 bases are shared with TRBD2. J gave up 0 bases and V 3 bases, and 5 bases lay outside the gene matches. This CDR3 is 17 amino acids long. CDR1 is KGHSH, CDR2 LQKENI, per germline. CDR3 residues: CASSPLLAGASTDTQYF. The CDR3 DNA is TGTGCCAGCTCACCCTTACTAGCGGGAGCTAGCACAGATACGCAGTATTTT.

CDR3 loop: CASSISADTQYF. Here the CDR3 DNA reads TGTGCCAGTAGTATATCGGCAGATACGCAGTATTTT. The chain has TRBV19 and TRBJ2-3; D uncertain. The CDR3 totals 12 residues. V lost 2 bases and J 4 bases, leaving 4 bases between the germline ends. Germline V gives CDR1 LNHDA, CDR2 SQIVND (reference sequence).

This sequence joins TRBV7-2 and TRBJ1-5, with D possibly being TRBD1 (5 bases). Germline V gene sequence: CDR1 SGHTA, CDR2 FQGNSA. The CDR3 is 14 amino acids. V was clipped by 6 bases and J by 10 bases, with 19 bases between them. CDR3 coding DNA: TGTGCCAGCAGTGATTCAGGGATGGGAAAACCCCAGCATTTT. Protein: CASSDSGMGKPQHF.

This chain connects TRBV11-2 to TRBJ1-1; D possibly corresponds to TRBD1 (5 bases). The CDR3 has 12 amino acids. The V end lost 5 bases, the J end lost 7 bases, and 11 bases lay between the germline ends. Germline lookup yields CDR1 SGHAT and CDR2 FQNNGV. The CDR3 spells CASSPPGGEAFF. Written as DNA, the CDR3 is TGTGCCAGCAGCCCACCGGGGGGTGAAGCTTTCTTT. Looking up the rest from reference TRBV11-2 and TRBJ1-1 gives the full variable domain: EAGVAQSPRYKIIEKRQSVAFWCNPISGHATLYWYQQILGQGPKLLIQFQNNGVVDDSQLPKDRFSAERLKGVDSTLKIQPAKLEDSAVYLCASSPPGGEAFFGQGTRLTVV.

The rearrangement links TRBV7-2 to TRBJ2-7; 11 positions match TRBD2. With 0 bases clipped from V and 2 bases from J, the junction kept 6 bases outside the gene matches. CDR3 size: 17 residues. Looked up from germline, CDR1 is SGHTA and CDR2 is FQGNSA. The CDR3 nucleotides read TGTGCCAGCAGCTTAGCGCGCCTAGCGGGAGGCACCTACGAGCAGTACTTC. Translation gives CASSLARLAGGTYEQYF.

This chain connects TRBV7-8 to TRBJ2-7; D remains unclear. The CDR3 consists of 14 residues. Between the trimmed V and J ends, which lost 2 bases and 1 base, there was a span of 9 bases. Germline CDR1 SGHVS, CDR2 FQNEAQ. CDR3 in DNA: TGTGCCAGCAGCTTAAAACTACAATCCTACGAGCAGTACTTC. Encoded protein: CASSLKLQSYEQYF.

This chain uses TRBV6-4 with TRBJ2-7; 15 positions agree with TRBD2. The CDR3 has 18 amino acids. CDR1 MRHNA and CDR2 SNTAGT come from the germline V gene. With 6 bases clipped from V and 3 bases from J, the junction kept 12 bases outside the gene matches. The CDR3 DNA reads as TGTGCCAGCAGAGAGACCGGGACTAGCGGGAGGATACACTACGAGCAGTACTTC. This sequence encodes CASRETGTSGRIHYEQYF.

This clone was observed a single time. CDR3 region: CASSAGLLYEQYF. CDR3 coding DNA: TGTGCCAGCAGCGCGGGACTTCTCTACGAGCAGTACTTC. The rearrangement links TRBV7-2 to TRBJ2-7; possible D gene TRBD2, 6 bases. The CDR3 is 13 residues long. Trimming removed 5 bases at V and 3 bases at J, with 11 bases between. Per germline, CDR1 SGHTA and CDR2 FQGNSA.

The chain employs TRBV9 and TRBJ2-3; possible D gene TRBD1, 6 bases. The CDR3 loop spans 13 amino acids. Trimming cost V 7 bases and J 2 bases, with 11 bases left between them. CDR1 and CDR2 (germline): SGDLS, YYNGEE. CDR3 sequence reads: CASADRDTDTQYF. The CDR3 DNA sequence: TGTGCCAGCGCGGACAGAGACACAGATACGCAGTATTTT.

This clone turned up a few times. CDR3 nucleotides: TGTGCCTGGACACGGGACTCCCAAATTGGGGAGCAGTACTTC. It specifies CAWTRDSQIGEQYF. The rearrangement links TRBV30 to TRBJ2-7; maybe TRBD2 (6 bases). V shed 4 bases and J shed 7 bases, with 20 bases lying between them. This CDR3 has 14 amino acids. Germline CDR1 reads GTSNPN; CDR2 reads SVGIG (reference sequence). The full variable domain, rest sourced from reference TRBV30 and TRBJ2-7, is SQTIHQWPATLVQPVGSPLSLECTVEGTSNPNLYWYRQAAGRGLQLLFYSVGIGQISSEVPQNLSASRPQDRQFILSSKKLLLSDSGFYLCAWTRDSQIGEQYFGPGTRLTVT.